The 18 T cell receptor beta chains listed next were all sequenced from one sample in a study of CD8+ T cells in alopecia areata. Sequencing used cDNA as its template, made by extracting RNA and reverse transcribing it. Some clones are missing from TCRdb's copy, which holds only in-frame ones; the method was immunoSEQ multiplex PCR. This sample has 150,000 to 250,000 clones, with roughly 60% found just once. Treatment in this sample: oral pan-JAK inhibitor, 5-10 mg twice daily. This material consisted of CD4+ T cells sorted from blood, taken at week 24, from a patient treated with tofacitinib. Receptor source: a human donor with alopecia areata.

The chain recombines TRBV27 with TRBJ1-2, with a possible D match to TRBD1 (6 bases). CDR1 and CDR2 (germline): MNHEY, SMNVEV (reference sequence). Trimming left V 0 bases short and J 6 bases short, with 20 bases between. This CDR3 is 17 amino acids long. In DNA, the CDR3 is TGTGCCAGCAGTTTATCCGGGGGCGGCTGGTCTGGGCATGGCTACACCTTC. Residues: CASSLSGGGWSGHGYTF.

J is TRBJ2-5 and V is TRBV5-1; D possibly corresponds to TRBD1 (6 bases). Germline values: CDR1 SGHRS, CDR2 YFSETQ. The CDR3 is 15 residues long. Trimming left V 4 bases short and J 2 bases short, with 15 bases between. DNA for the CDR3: TGCGCCAGCAGCGCGAACTGGGGGCCTCAAGAGACCCAGTACTTC. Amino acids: CASSANWGPQETQYF.

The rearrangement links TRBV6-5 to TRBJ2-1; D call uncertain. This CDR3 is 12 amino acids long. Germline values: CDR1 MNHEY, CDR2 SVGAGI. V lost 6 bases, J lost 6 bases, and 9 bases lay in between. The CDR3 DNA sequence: TGTGCCAGCAGCGAAGGGCGCAATGAGCAGTTCTTC. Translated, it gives CASSEGRNEQFF.

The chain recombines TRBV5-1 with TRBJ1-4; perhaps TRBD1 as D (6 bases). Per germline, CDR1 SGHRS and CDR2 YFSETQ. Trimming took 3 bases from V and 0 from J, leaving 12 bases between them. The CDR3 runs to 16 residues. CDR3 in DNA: TGCGCCAGCAGCTACGGGGGGGCTGCAACTAATGAAAAACTGTTTTTT. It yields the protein CASSYGGAATNEKLFF.

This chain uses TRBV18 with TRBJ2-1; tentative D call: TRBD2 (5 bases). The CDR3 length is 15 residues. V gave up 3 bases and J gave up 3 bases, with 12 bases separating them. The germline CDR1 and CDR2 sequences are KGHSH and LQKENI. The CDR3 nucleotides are TGTGCCAGCTCACCGCCGTTACTAGTCTACAATGAGCAGTTCTTC. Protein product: CASSPPLLVYNEQFF.

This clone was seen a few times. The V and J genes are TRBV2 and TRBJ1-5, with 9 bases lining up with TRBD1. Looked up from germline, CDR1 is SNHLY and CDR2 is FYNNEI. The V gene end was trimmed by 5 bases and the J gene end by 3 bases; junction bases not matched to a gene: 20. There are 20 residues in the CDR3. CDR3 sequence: CASSRRTGGRTQNANQPQHF. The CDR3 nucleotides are TGTGCCAGCAGTCGACGTACAGGGGGCCGTACCCAAAACGCCAATCAGCCCCAGCATTTT.

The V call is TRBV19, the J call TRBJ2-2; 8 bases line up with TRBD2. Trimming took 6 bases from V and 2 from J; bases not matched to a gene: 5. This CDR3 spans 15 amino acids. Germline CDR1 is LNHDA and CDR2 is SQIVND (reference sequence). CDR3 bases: TGTGCCAGTAGCAAAAGCGGGGGAAACACCGGGGAGCTGTTTTTT. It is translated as CASSKSGGNTGELFF. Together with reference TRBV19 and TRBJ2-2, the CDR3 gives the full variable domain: DGGITQSPKYLFRKEGQNVTLSCEQNLNHDAMYWYRQDPGQGLRLIYYSQIVNDFQKGDIAEGYSVSREKKESFPLTVTSAQKNPTAFYLCASSKSGGNTGELFFGEGSRLTVL.

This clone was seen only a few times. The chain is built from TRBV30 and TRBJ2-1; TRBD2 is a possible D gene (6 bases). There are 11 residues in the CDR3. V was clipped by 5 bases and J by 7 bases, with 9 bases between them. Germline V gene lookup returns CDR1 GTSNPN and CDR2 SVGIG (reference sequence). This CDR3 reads CAWGGRNEQFF. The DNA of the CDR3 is TGTGCCTGGGGGGGGAGAAATGAGCAGTTCTTC.

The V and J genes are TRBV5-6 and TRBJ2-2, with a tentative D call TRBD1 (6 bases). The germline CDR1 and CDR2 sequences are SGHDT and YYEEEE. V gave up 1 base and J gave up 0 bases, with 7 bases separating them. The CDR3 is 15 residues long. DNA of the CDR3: TGTGCCAGCAGCTTGACAGGGTCGAACACCGGGGAGCTGTTTTTT. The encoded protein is CASSLTGSNTGELFF.

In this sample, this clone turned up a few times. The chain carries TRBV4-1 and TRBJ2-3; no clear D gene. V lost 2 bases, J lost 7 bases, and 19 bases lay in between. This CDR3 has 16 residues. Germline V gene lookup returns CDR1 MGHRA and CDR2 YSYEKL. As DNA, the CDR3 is TGCGCCAGCAGCCAACCCGGGTCCAGGAGACGCCATACGCAGTATTTT. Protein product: CASSQPGSRRRHTQYF.

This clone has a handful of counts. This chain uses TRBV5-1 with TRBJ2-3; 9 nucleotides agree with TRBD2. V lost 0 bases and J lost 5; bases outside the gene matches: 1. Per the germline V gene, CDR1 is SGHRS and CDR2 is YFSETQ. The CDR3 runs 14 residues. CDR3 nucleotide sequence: TGCGCCAGCAGCTTGGAACTAGCGGGAGATACGCAGTATTTT. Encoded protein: CASSLELAGDTQYF.

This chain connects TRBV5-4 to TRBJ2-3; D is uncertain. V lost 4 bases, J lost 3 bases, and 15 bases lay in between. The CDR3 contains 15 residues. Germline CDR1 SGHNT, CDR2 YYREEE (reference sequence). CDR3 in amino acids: CASSPSGSLTDTQYF. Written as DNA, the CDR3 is TGTGCCAGCAGCCCCTCGGGCAGCCTTACAGATACGCAGTATTTT.

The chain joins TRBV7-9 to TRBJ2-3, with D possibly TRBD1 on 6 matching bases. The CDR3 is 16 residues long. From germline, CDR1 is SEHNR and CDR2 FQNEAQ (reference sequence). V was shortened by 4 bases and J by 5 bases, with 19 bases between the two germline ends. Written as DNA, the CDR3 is TGTGCCAGCAGCTCAATGGACAGAGTCGCTGGAGATACGCAGTATTTT. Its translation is CASSSMDRVAGDTQYF.

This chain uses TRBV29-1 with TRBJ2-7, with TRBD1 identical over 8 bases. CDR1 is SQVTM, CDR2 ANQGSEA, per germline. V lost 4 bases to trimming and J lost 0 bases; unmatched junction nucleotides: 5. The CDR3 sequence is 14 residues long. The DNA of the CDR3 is TGCAGCGTTGCGACAGGGGTTAGCTCCTACGAGCAGTACTTC. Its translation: CSVATGVSSYEQYF.

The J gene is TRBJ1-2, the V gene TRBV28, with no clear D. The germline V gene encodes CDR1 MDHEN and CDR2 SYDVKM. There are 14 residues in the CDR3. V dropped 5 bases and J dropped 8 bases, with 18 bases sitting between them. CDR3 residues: CASSTLRGAWGYTF. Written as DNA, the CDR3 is TGTGCCAGCAGTACCCTTCGGGGAGCTTGGGGCTACACCTTC.

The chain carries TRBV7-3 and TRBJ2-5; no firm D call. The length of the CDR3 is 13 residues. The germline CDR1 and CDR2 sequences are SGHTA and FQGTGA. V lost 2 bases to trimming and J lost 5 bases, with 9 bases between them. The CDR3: CASSLGMGETQYF. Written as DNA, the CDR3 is TGTGCCAGCAGCTTAGGAATGGGGGAGACCCAGTACTTC.

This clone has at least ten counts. The CDR3 bases are TGCAGCGTTCCAGACAGGGGGCTTACAGATACGCAGTATTTT. Translating it yields CSVPDRGLTDTQYF. This chain uses TRBV29-1 with TRBJ2-3, with TRBD1 matching over 10 bases. The germline gives CDR1 SQVTM, CDR2 ANQGSEA. The CDR3 length is 14 residues. With 5 bases clipped from V and 3 bases from J, the junction kept 5 bases outside the gene matches.

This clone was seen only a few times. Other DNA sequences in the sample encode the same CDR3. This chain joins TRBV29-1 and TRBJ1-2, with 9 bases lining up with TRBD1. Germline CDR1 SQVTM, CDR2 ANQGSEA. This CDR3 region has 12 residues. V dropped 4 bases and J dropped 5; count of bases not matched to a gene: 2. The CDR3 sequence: CSVVDRGYGYTF. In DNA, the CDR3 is TGCAGCGTTGTAGACAGGGGGTATGGCTACACCTTC. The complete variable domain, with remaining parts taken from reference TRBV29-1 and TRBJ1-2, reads SAVISQKPSRDICQRGTSLTIQCQVDSQVTMMFWYRQQPGQSLTLIATANQGSEATYESGFVIDKFPISRPNLTFSTLTVSNMSPEDSSIYLCSVVDRGYGYTFGSGTRLTVV.